Listed here are 2 T cell receptor beta chains from one sample, sequenced in a study of blood T cell repertoires in COVID-19 (dated by TCRdb to the early 2020s). Library method: the immunoSEQ multiplex PCR assay. What TCRdb holds here is the immuneACCESS table cut down to in-frame rearrangements. Part of the clones is not present; checked against another copy, under half of the missing clones reflect an unresolved V gene, and the others are unexplained. A total of roughly 350,000 clones appear in this sample, more than 75% of them only once. 3.5% to 4.5% of the sample is taken by the ten largest. The sample was peripheral blood. The receptors derive from a woman aged 50 to 60 with active or convalescent COVID-19.

The table lists this clone with a few counts. The J gene is TRBJ1-3, the V gene TRBV5-5; TRBD1 is a possible D gene (5 bases). CDR3 length equals 17 residues. The V end was cut by 4 bases, the J end by 0 bases, with 17 bases between. In germline, CDR1 is SGHKS, CDR2 YYEKEE (reference sequence). As DNA, the CDR3 is TGTGCCAGCAGCCGACGATTTGACAGCAGCTCTGGAAACACCATATATTTT. Encoded protein: CASSRRFDSSSGNTIYF.

The rearrangement links TRBV5-1 to TRBJ1-1, with 10 bases identical to TRBD1. Germline CDR1 and CDR2: SGHRS and YFSETQ. The CDR3 contains 18 residues. J gave up 3 bases and V 3 bases, and 14 bases lay outside the gene matches. The CDR3 here is CASSSPGTGDWRHTEAFF. For the CDR3, the DNA is TGCGCCAGCAGCTCTCCCGGGACAGGGGACTGGCGTCACACTGAAGCTTTCTTT. The full variable domain, with the rest looked up from reference TRBV5-1 and TRBJ1-1, is KAGVTQTPRYLIKTRGQQVTLSCSPISGHRSVSWYQQTPGQGLQFLFEYFSETQRNKGNFPGRFSGRQFSNSRSEMNVSTLELGDSALYLCASSSPGTGDWRHTEAFFGQGTRLTVV.